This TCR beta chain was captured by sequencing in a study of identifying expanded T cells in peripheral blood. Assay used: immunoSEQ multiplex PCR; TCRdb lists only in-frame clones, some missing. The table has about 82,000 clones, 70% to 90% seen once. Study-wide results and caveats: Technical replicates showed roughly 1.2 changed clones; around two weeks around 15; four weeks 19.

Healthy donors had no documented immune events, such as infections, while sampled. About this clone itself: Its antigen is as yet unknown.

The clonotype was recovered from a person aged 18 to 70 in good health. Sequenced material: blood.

The CDR3 DNA reads as TGCGCCAGCAGCCAAGATGACAGGGCAGGGTACTATGGCTACACCTTC. As protein: CASSQDDRAGYYGYTF. This chain uses TRBV4-1 with TRBJ1-2; 7 bases map to TRBD1. Trimming removed 0 bases from V and 3 bases from J; junction bases left unmatched: 7. CDR3 length: 16 amino acids. Germline CDR1 is MGHRA and CDR2 is YSYEKL.